These T cell receptor beta chains were read from a single sample in a study of PD-1 blockade in classical Hodgkin lymphoma. Method: immunoSEQ multiplex PCR; TCRdb's copy keeps in-frame clones and lacks some. The data contain over 25,000 clones, around 84% of them singletons. This material consisted of peripheral blood mononuclear cells (PBMCs), taken before the second cycle of nivolumab. The receptors come from a human donor with classical Hodgkin lymphoma. Each CDR3 is given with its conserved first and last residue. Each record gives: J gene, clone size, V gene, D gene, CDR3 length, CDR3 DNA, CDR3 protein. A D gene is named only where the DNA matches it firmly. Expanded clones get a size class; other rows say once, few or many, or leave the size out.

j_gene: TRBJ1-5; abundance: few; v_gene: TRBV10-3; d_gene: TRBD1; len: 14; CDR3nt: TGTGCCATCAGTGGAGGGACAGGGGAACAGCCCCAGCATTTT; CDR3aa: CAISGGTGEQPQHF
j_gene: TRBJ2-1; abundance: NA; v_gene: TRBV4-3; d_gene: TRBD2; len: 14; CDR3nt: TGCGCCAGCAGCCAGGACCGGACTAGCGACAAGCAGTTCTTC; CDR3aa: CASSQDRTSDKQFF
j_gene: TRBJ1-1; abundance: once; v_gene: TRBV18; d_gene: NA; len: 13; CDR3nt: TGTGCCAGCTCAGACGGACAGAGCACTGAAGCTTTCTTT; CDR3aa: CASSDGQSTEAFF
j_gene: TRBJ1-2; abundance: NA; v_gene: TRBV7-2; d_gene: NA; len: 15; CDR3nt: TGTGCCAGCAGCTTAGCGGCTCCGGGGCTGCGAGGCTACACCTTC; CDR3aa: CASSLAAPGLRGYTF
j_gene: TRBJ1-1; abundance: NA; v_gene: TRBV9; d_gene: NA; len: 15; CDR3nt: TGTGCCAGCAGCGTATCGGGACAACGGAACACTGAAGCTTTCTTT; CDR3aa: CASSVSGQRNTEAFF
j_gene: TRBJ1-5; abundance: NA; v_gene: TRBV4-2; d_gene: TRBD1; len: 16; CDR3nt: TGTGCCAGCAGCCGGGTGGGGGGACAGGGGAATCCGGCCCAGCATTTT; CDR3aa: CASSRVGGQGNPAQHF
j_gene: TRBJ1-2; abundance: NA; v_gene: TRBV28; d_gene: TRBD1; len: 14; CDR3nt: TGTGCCAGCAGTGACCGGGACAGGGATTCTGGCTACACCTTC; CDR3aa: CASSDRDRDSGYTF
j_gene: TRBJ2-1; abundance: NA; v_gene: TRBV14; d_gene: NA; len: 14; CDR3nt: TGTGCCAGCAGCCCTTTGGGGGGGCGGGGTGAGCAGTTCTTC; CDR3aa: CASSPLGGRGEQFF
j_gene: TRBJ2-2; abundance: NA; v_gene: TRBV9; d_gene: NA; len: 14; CDR3nt: TGTGCCAGCAGCGTAAACTCCCACACCGGGGAGCTGTTTTTT; CDR3aa: CASSVNSHTGELFF
j_gene: TRBJ2-2; abundance: NA; v_gene: TRBV7-2; d_gene: NA; len: 18; CDR3nt: TGTGCCAGCAGCTTAGTATGGGGAAGTGCAGGGCGCACCGGGGAGCTGTTTTTT; CDR3aa: CASSLVWGSAGRTGELFF
j_gene: TRBJ2-5; abundance: NA; v_gene: TRBV5-6; d_gene: NA; len: 15; CDR3nt: TGTGCCAGCAGCGTCTTGACGGGGGAGCAAGAGACCCAGTACTTC; CDR3aa: CASSVLTGEQETQYF
j_gene: TRBJ1-4; abundance: NA; v_gene: TRBV19; d_gene: NA; len: 17; CDR3nt: TGTGCCAGTAGTATAATTTTTCTCGGGGCAACTAATGAAAAACTGTTTTTT; CDR3aa: CASSIIFLGATNEKLFF
j_gene: TRBJ2-5; abundance: NA; v_gene: TRBV18; d_gene: NA; len: 12; CDR3nt: TGTGCCAGCTCACCGAAGGGAGAGACCCAGTACTTC; CDR3aa: CASSPKGETQYF
j_gene: TRBJ2-5; abundance: NA; v_gene: TRBV18; d_gene: TRBD1; len: 15; CDR3nt: TGTGCCAGCTCACGAGGCTCACAGGGGGTGGAGACCCAGTACTTC; CDR3aa: CASSRGSQGVETQYF
j_gene: TRBJ1-2; abundance: NA; v_gene: TRBV6-5; d_gene: NA; len: 10; CDR3nt: TGTGCCAGCAGTACCGATGGCTACACCTTC; CDR3aa: CASSTDGYTF
j_gene: TRBJ2-2; abundance: NA; v_gene: TRBV7-9; d_gene: TRBD1; len: 17; CDR3nt: TGTGCCAGCAGCATGCCCCCCGGGGCAGGGGGCACCGGGGAGCTGTTTTTT; CDR3aa: CASSMPPGAGGTGELFF
j_gene: TRBJ1-1; abundance: once; v_gene: TRBV7-6; d_gene: TRBD1; len: 16; CDR3nt: TGTGCCAGCAGCTTAGTGGGGACAGATATGAACACTGAAGCTTTCTTT; CDR3aa: CASSLVGTDMNTEAFF
j_gene: TRBJ1-2; abundance: NA; v_gene: TRBV2; d_gene: NA; len: 14; CDR3nt: TGTGCCAGCAGTGGTACCCCAGGAGGCTATGGCTACACCTTC; CDR3aa: CASSGTPGGYGYTF
j_gene: TRBJ1-2; abundance: NA; v_gene: TRBV7-9; d_gene: NA; len: 14; CDR3nt: TGTGCCAGCAGCTTAGCGCTTAGAGGCTATGGCTACACCTTC; CDR3aa: CASSLALRGYGYTF
j_gene: TRBJ2-1; abundance: NA; v_gene: TRBV19; d_gene: TRBD2; len: 15; CDR3nt: TGTGCCAGTAGTACCGGGACTAGCGGGGGGCGTGAGCAGTTCTTC; CDR3aa: CASSTGTSGGREQFF
j_gene: TRBJ1-6; abundance: NA; v_gene: TRBV2; d_gene: NA; len: 14; CDR3nt: TGTGCCAGCAGGCGGGACGGACGTAATTCACCCCTCCACTTT; CDR3aa: CASRRDGRNSPLHF
j_gene: TRBJ2-1; abundance: NA; v_gene: TRBV6-4; d_gene: TRBD2; len: 13; CDR3nt: TGTGCCAGCAGTGTTAGCGGGGGCAATGAGCAGTTCTTC; CDR3aa: CASSVSGGNEQFF
j_gene: TRBJ1-6; abundance: NA; v_gene: TRBV9; d_gene: NA; len: 14; CDR3nt: TGTGCCAGCAGCGAGGACACCAATGGTTCACCCCTCCACTTT; CDR3aa: CASSEDTNGSPLHF
j_gene: TRBJ2-7; abundance: NA; v_gene: TRBV5-4; d_gene: TRBD2; len: 15; CDR3nt: TGTGCCAGCAGGCTCGAGGCGGGGGGGCCGTACGAGCAGTACTTC; CDR3aa: CASRLEAGGPYEQYF
j_gene: TRBJ1-4; abundance: few; v_gene: TRBV2; d_gene: NA; len: 13; CDR3nt: TGTGCCAGCCGCGGTAGGGGGACAGAAAAACTGTTTTTT; CDR3aa: CASRGRGTEKLFF
j_gene: TRBJ2-3; abundance: NA; v_gene: TRBV11-3; d_gene: NA; len: 14; CDR3nt: TGTGCCAGCAGCTTAGAGAGTAGCGGAGATACGCAGTATTTT; CDR3aa: CASSLESSGDTQYF
j_gene: TRBJ2-5; abundance: NA; v_gene: TRBV11-1; d_gene: NA; len: 15; CDR3nt: TGTGCCAGCAGCTTAGCGAGGGCCCTCCGGGAGACCCAGTACTTC; CDR3aa: CASSLARALRETQYF
j_gene: TRBJ1-4; abundance: NA; v_gene: TRBV28; d_gene: TRBD1; len: 14; CDR3nt: TGTGCCAGCAGTTTACAGGGGGTTGTAGAAAAACTGTTTTTT; CDR3aa: CASSLQGVVEKLFF
j_gene: TRBJ2-5; abundance: NA; v_gene: TRBV27; d_gene: NA; len: 12; CDR3nt: TGTGCCAGCAGTTTAGGGCAAGAGACCCAGTACTTC; CDR3aa: CASSLGQETQYF
j_gene: TRBJ1-4; abundance: NA; v_gene: TRBV28; d_gene: TRBD1; len: 14; CDR3nt: TGTGCCAGCAGTTTATTACAGGGGGCGGAAAAACTGTTTTTT; CDR3aa: CASSLLQGAEKLFF
j_gene: TRBJ2-1; abundance: NA; v_gene: TRBV14; d_gene: NA; len: 16; CDR3nt: TGTGCCAGCAGCCAAGTGGGCGCTAGCTCCTACAATGAGCAGTTCTTC; CDR3aa: CASSQVGASSYNEQFF
j_gene: TRBJ1-1; abundance: NA; v_gene: TRBV5-6; d_gene: NA; len: 15; CDR3nt: TGTGCCAGCAGACAACTATCAACAGGGTTTACTGAAGCTTTCTTT; CDR3aa: CASRQLSTGFTEAFF
j_gene: TRBJ2-7; abundance: NA; v_gene: TRBV18; d_gene: TRBD1; len: 14; CDR3nt: TGTGCCAGCTCAGACGGGACAGGGGTTTACGAGCAGTACTTC; CDR3aa: CASSDGTGVYEQYF
j_gene: TRBJ2-1; abundance: NA; v_gene: TRBV5-4; d_gene: TRBD2; len: 17; CDR3nt: TGTGCCAGCAGAGGCCCGGGACTAGCGGGGGGGCACAATGAGCAGTTCTTC; CDR3aa: CASRGPGLAGGHNEQFF
j_gene: TRBJ2-3; abundance: NA; v_gene: TRBV7-6; d_gene: NA; len: 15; CDR3nt: TGTGCCAGCAGCTTAAACACAGGCGGGACAGATACGCAGTATTTT; CDR3aa: CASSLNTGGTDTQYF
j_gene: TRBJ2-1; abundance: NA; v_gene: TRBV11-2; d_gene: TRBD1; len: 15; CDR3nt: TGTGCCAGCAGCTCGACCCGGACAGGGCGGGCTGAGCAGTTCTTC; CDR3aa: CASSSTRTGRAEQFF
j_gene: TRBJ2-3; abundance: NA; v_gene: TRBV10-3; d_gene: TRBD2; len: 15; CDR3nt: TGTGCCATCAGTGAAAGTAGCGGGGGGGCCGTTAAGCAGTATTTT; CDR3aa: CAISESSGGAVKQYF
j_gene: TRBJ1-2; abundance: NA; v_gene: TRBV6-5; d_gene: TRBD1; len: 13; CDR3nt: TGTGCCAGCAGGGGGACAGGGAACTATGGCTACACCTTC; CDR3aa: CASRGTGNYGYTF
j_gene: TRBJ2-5; abundance: NA; v_gene: TRBV28; d_gene: TRBD2; len: 14; CDR3nt: TGTGCCAGCAGGCCTAGCGGGGGGGTGGAGACCCAGTACTTC; CDR3aa: CASRPSGGVETQYF
j_gene: TRBJ1-2; abundance: NA; v_gene: TRBV28; d_gene: TRBD1; len: 15; CDR3nt: TGTGCCAGCAGTTTTTCAGGGGGCGAGGCCTATGGCTACACCTTC; CDR3aa: CASSFSGGEAYGYTF
j_gene: TRBJ2-3; abundance: NA; v_gene: TRBV19; d_gene: TRBD2; len: 15; CDR3nt: TGTGCCAGTAGCCTTAGCGGGGGTGGCACAGATACGCAGTATTTT; CDR3aa: CASSLSGGGTDTQYF
j_gene: TRBJ2-7; abundance: NA; v_gene: TRBV4-3; d_gene: NA; len: 13; CDR3nt: TGCGCCAGCAGCCAAGACGTGGGGAACGAGCAGTACTTC; CDR3aa: CASSQDVGNEQYF
j_gene: TRBJ2-1; abundance: NA; v_gene: TRBV7-7; d_gene: NA; len: 14; CDR3nt: TGTGCTAGCAGCTTAGATGGAAACTACAATGAGCAGTTCTTC; CDR3aa: CASSLDGNYNEQFF
j_gene: TRBJ2-7; abundance: NA; v_gene: TRBV9; d_gene: NA; len: 18; CDR3nt: TGTGCCAGCAGCGTAGCCCGGGTTTCGACAGGGAGGACTTACGAGCAGTACTTC; CDR3aa: CASSVARVSTGRTYEQYF
j_gene: TRBJ1-1; abundance: NA; v_gene: TRBV7-2; d_gene: NA; len: 12; CDR3nt: TGTGCCAGCAGCCTCCAGGGGAGGGTCGCTTTCTTT; CDR3aa: CASSLQGRVAFF
j_gene: TRBJ2-3; abundance: NA; v_gene: TRBV15; d_gene: NA; len: 16; CDR3nt: TGTGCCACCAGCAGAAACCTACCGGGCCGCACAGATACGCAGTATTTT; CDR3aa: CATSRNLPGRTDTQYF
j_gene: TRBJ2-5; abundance: NA; v_gene: TRBV6-5; d_gene: TRBD2; len: 14; CDR3nt: TGTGCCAGCAGCCTGACTAGCGGTAGGGAGACCCAGTACTTC; CDR3aa: CASSLTSGRETQYF
j_gene: TRBJ2-2; abundance: NA; v_gene: TRBV27; d_gene: TRBD2; len: 19; CDR3nt: TGTGCCAGCAGTTTATGGTTACTAGCGGGGAGGTCGAACACCGGGGAGCTGTTTTTT; CDR3aa: CASSLWLLAGRSNTGELFF
j_gene: TRBJ1-1; abundance: medium-sized; v_gene: TRBV30; d_gene: NA; len: 15; CDR3nt: TGTGCCTGGAGAGTTCCGGACAGAATGAACACTGAAGCTTTCTTT; CDR3aa: CAWRVPDRMNTEAFF
j_gene: TRBJ1-3; abundance: NA; v_gene: TRBV7-9; d_gene: NA; len: 13; CDR3nt: TGTGCCAGCAGACTACAAGTTGGAAACACCATATATTTT; CDR3aa: CASRLQVGNTIYF
j_gene: TRBJ1-1; abundance: NA; v_gene: TRBV27; d_gene: NA; len: 14; CDR3nt: TGTGCCAGCAGTTTGGGGTCAGTGGGCACTGAAGCTTTCTTT; CDR3aa: CASSLGSVGTEAFF
j_gene: TRBJ1-5; abundance: NA; v_gene: TRBV6-6; d_gene: NA; len: 14; CDR3nt: TGTGCCAGCAGTTACCTGGATAGCAATCAGCCCCAGCATTTT; CDR3aa: CASSYLDSNQPQHF
j_gene: TRBJ1-1; abundance: NA; v_gene: TRBV7-2; d_gene: NA; len: 13; CDR3nt: TGTGCCAGCAGCTTTCAGGAGTACACTGAAGCTTTCTTT; CDR3aa: CASSFQEYTEAFF
j_gene: TRBJ1-1; abundance: NA; v_gene: TRBV5-4; d_gene: NA; len: 14; CDR3nt: TGTGCCAGCAGCTTGGAGGGTACTACGACTGAAGCTTTCTTT; CDR3aa: CASSLEGTTTEAFF
j_gene: TRBJ1-5; abundance: NA; v_gene: TRBV27; d_gene: NA; len: 14; CDR3nt: TGTGCCAGCAGTCCGGAGGGGAGGGGTCAGCCCCAGCATTTT; CDR3aa: CASSPEGRGQPQHF
j_gene: TRBJ1-4; abundance: NA; v_gene: TRBV2; d_gene: NA; len: 13; CDR3nt: TGTGCCAGCAGGGACGTGGACCCCGAAAAACTGTTTTTT; CDR3aa: CASRDVDPEKLFF
j_gene: TRBJ2-7; abundance: NA; v_gene: TRBV28; d_gene: TRBD1; len: 14; CDR3nt: TGTGCCAGCAGTTCGGGACAGGTTTCCTACGAGCAGTACTTC; CDR3aa: CASSSGQVSYEQYF
j_gene: TRBJ2-1; abundance: NA; v_gene: TRBV5-1; d_gene: NA; len: 12; CDR3nt: TGCGCCAGCAGCTCCACGTACAATGAGCAGTTCTTC; CDR3aa: CASSSTYNEQFF
j_gene: TRBJ2-3; abundance: NA; v_gene: TRBV2; d_gene: TRBD2; len: 15; CDR3nt: TGTGCCAGCAGCCTTAGCGGGGGGCTCACAGATACGCAGTATTTT; CDR3aa: CASSLSGGLTDTQYF